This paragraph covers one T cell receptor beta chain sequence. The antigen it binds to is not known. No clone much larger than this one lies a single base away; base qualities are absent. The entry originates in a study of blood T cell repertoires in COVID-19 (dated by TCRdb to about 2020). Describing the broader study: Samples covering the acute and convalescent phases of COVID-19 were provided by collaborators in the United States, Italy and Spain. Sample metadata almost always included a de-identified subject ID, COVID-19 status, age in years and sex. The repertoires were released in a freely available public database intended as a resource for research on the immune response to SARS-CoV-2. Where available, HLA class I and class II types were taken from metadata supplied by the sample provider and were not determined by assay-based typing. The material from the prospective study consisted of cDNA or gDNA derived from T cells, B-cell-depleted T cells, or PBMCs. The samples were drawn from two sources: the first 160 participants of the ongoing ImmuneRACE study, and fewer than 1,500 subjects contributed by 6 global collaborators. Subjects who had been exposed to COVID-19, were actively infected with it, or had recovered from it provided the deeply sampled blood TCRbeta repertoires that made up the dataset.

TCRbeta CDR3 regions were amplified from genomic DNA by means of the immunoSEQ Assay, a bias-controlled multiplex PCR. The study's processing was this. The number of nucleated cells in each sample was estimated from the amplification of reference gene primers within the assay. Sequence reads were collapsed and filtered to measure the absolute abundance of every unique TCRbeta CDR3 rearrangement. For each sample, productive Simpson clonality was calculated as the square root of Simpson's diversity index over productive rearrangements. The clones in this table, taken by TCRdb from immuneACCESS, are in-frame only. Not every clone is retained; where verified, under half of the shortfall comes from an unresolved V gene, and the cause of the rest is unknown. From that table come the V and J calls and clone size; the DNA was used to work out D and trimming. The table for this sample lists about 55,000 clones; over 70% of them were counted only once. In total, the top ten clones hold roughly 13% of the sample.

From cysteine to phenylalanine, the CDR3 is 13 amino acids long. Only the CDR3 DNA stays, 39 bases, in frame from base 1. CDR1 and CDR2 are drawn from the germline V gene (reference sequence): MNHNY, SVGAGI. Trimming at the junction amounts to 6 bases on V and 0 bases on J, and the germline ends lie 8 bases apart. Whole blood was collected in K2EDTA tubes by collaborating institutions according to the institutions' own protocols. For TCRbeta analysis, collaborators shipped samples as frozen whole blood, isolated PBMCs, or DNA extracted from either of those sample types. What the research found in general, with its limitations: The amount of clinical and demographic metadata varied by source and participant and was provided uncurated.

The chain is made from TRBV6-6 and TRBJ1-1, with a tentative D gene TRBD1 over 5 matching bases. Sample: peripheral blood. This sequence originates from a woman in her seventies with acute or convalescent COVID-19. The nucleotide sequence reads TGTGCCAGCAGCCGACAGTTGAACACTGAAGCTTTCTTT. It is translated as CASSRQLNTEAFF.